This T cell receptor (beta chain) was captured in a study of cytomegalovirus exposure and HLA in healthy donors. Background on the study: In a previous analysis, around 110 million unique TCR beta sequences were found from roughly 180 million T cells. Study results and limitations: It was in a later analysis that TCR association rates were seen to vary by HLA locus, highest for DRB1 and lowest for HLA-C. Rare TCR sequences predominated, though certain public TCRs were found in many donors.

The study ran its PCR with 60 Vbeta and 13 Jbeta primers. Using immunoSEQ multiplex PCR, the repertoire was profiled, and TCRdb retains in-frame clones only, with some absent. The table has around 130,000 clones, around 72% seen once. Between the trimmed V and J ends, which lost 4 bases and 5 bases, there was a span of 11 bases. Germline-derived CDR1 and CDR2 are MGHDK and SYGVNS. The length of the CDR3 is 13 residues. Regarding this clone: Its antigen is currently unknown.

The TCR comes from a woman between 18 and 29 years old in good health and CMV-seronegative. Sequenced input: PBMCs. The genes are TRBV25-1 and TRBJ2-5, with D maybe TRBD1 (5 bases). This chain's CDR3 is CASSAGSGETQYF. The CDR3 DNA is TGTGCCAGCAGTGCCGGGTCAGGGGAGACCCAGTACTTC.